These 9 T cell receptor beta chains were sequenced from one sample in a study of response to subunit inactivated influenza vaccine (dated by TCRdb to the late 2010s). The library was built by means of RT-PCR. These reads were obtained on an Illumina HiSeq 2500. TCRdb took the public reads, trimmed them with fastp at Q25, ran MiXCR for clone calling and kept in-frame beta chains. Each entry merges the rows of one CDR3 protein and shows their most common DNA and genes. The sample has about 520,000 distinct CDR3 sequences on record, approximately 7.8% of them singletons. The ten largest make up around 13% of the sample. The source was PBMCs from blood, collected roughly 24 months after vaccination. All receptors derive from a man aged 45 to 75 who received an inactivated influenza vaccine. Donor details come from another sample of the same person, matched by shared clones.

There are many counts of this clonotype. The chain links TRBV11-1 to TRBJ2-3, with a weak D call TRBD2 (6 bases). Germline V CDR1 and CDR2: SGHAT, FQDESV (reference sequence). The CDR3 is made up of 18 amino acids. The ends were cut back, 2 bases at V and 0 bases at J, with 18 bases in the middle. This chain's CDR3 is CASSLSIWAGSSTDTQYF. The DNA for the CDR3 is TGTGCCAGCAGCTTATCTATCTGGGCGGGATCAAGCACAGATACGCAGTATTTT.

The rearrangement joins TRBV20-1 to TRBJ2-7; 11 positions agree with TRBD2. In germline, CDR1 is DFQATT, CDR2 SNEGSKA (reference sequence). This CDR3 region has 14 residues. V was pared by 3 bases and J by 6 bases, with 7 bases of the junction left unmatched. The CDR3 DNA sequence: TGCAGTGCTAGCGGGACTAGCGGAGACTCCGAGCAGTACTTC. Its translation is CSASGTSGDSEQYF.

This clonotype was seen only a few times. The chain couples TRBV12-3 or TRBV12-4 to TRBJ1-6; no firm D call. This CDR3 has 17 residues. Trimming took 6 bases from V and 6 from J, leaving 21 bases between them. CDR3 sequence reads: CASRPPGIFGRNSPLHF. The CDR3 nucleotides are TGTGCCAGCAGACCCCCTGGGATATTCGGCCGTAATTCACCCCTCCACTTT.

There are a few counts of this clonotype. V is TRBV3-1 and J is TRBJ2-3; 10 nucleotides line up with TRBD2. Looked up from germline, CDR1 is LGHDT and CDR2 is YNNKEL (reference sequence). The trim removed 11 bases at V and 1 base at J, leaving 21 bases unmatched. The CDR3 totals 19 residues. CDR3 sequence (DNA): TGTGCCTGCTGTTTTTTTCCTAGCGGGAGACGGGATCGCACAGATACGCAGTATTTT. Translated: CACCFFPSGRRDRTDTQYF.

This clonotype was seen a few times. The V gene is TRBV3-1, the J gene TRBJ2-7; D gene uncertain. The V gene lost 4 bases and the J gene lost 0 bases, with 19 bases spanning the gap. Germline V gene lookup returns CDR1 LGHDT and CDR2 YNNKEL (reference sequence). The CDR3 length is 17 residues. The CDR3 DNA is TGTGCCAGCAGCCTCACCCCTGGAGTTGGTAGCTCCTACGAGCAGTACTTC. Translating gives CASSLTPGVGSSYEQYF.

This clonotype was seen a handful of times. The chain employs TRBV15 and TRBJ2-7; TRBD1 matches at 10 bases. The junction had 14 bases not matched to a gene; V was cut back by 2 bases and J by 7 bases. The CDR3 is 17 residues long. Germline V gene lookup returns CDR1 LNHNV and CDR2 YYDKDF (reference sequence). CDR3 residues: CATSRLLKGTGVREQYF. The CDR3 DNA sequence: TGTGCCACCAGCAGACTCCTAAAAGGGACAGGGGTTAGGGAGCAGTACTTC.

This clonotype came up a few times. The chain links TRBV29-1 to TRBJ1-5, with no clear D. The germline V gene has CDR1 SQVTM and CDR2 ANQGSEA. Trimming left V 7 bases short and J 0 bases short, with 7 bases between. The CDR3 contains 12 residues. The CDR3 DNA is TGCAGCGCCCAGGTTAGCAATCAGCCCCAGCATTTT. Translating gives CSAQVSNQPQHF.

V and J are TRBV4-2 and TRBJ1-4, with 9 nucleotides matching TRBD1. V shed 0 bases, J shed 4 bases, and the junction held 3 bases outside the gene matches. From germline, CDR1 is LGHNA and CDR2 YNFKEQ. The CDR3 has 16 amino acids. The CDR3 protein is CASSQEGTGSNEKLFF. The CDR3, as DNA: TGTGCCAGCAGCCAAGAAGGGACAGGGAGTAATGAAAAACTGTTTTTT.

There are many counts of this clonotype. This chain links TRBV7-8 with TRBJ2-3; the D gene is possibly TRBD1 (5 bases). CDR1 SGHVS and CDR2 FQNEAQ come from the germline V gene. The CDR3 consists of 12 residues. V was pared by 3 bases and J by 5 bases, with 6 bases between. CDR3: CASSFDRDTQYF. The CDR3 DNA sequence: TGTGCCAGCAGCTTCGACAGAGATACGCAGTATTTT.